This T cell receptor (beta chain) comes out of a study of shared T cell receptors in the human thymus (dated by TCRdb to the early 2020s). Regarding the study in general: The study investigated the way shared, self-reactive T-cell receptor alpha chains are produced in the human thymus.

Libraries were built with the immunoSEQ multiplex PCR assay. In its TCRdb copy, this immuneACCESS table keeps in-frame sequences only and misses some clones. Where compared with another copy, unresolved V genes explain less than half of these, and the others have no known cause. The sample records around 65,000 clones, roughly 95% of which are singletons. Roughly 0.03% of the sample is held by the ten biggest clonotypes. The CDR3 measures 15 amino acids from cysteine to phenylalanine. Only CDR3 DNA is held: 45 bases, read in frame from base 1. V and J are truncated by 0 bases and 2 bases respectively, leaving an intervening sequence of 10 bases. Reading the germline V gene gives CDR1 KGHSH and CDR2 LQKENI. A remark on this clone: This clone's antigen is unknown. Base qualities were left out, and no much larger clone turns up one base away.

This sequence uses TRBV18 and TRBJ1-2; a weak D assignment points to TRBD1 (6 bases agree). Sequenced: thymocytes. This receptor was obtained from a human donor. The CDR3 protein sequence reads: CASSPPRGANYGYTF. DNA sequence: TGTGCCAGCTCACCACCGAGGGGGGCCAACTATGGCTACACCTTC.